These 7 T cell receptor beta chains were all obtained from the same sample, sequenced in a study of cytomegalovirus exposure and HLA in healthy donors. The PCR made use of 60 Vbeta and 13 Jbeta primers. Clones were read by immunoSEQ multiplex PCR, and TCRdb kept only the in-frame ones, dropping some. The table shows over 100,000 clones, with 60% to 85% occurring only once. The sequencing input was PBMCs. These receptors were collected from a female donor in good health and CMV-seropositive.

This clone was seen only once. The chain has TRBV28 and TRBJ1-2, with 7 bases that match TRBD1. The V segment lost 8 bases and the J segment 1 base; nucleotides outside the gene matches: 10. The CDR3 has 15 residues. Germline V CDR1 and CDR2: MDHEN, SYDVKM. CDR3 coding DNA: TGTGCCAGCGGATCTACAGGGGCTATTAACTATGGCTACACCTTC. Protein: CASGSTGAINYGYTF.

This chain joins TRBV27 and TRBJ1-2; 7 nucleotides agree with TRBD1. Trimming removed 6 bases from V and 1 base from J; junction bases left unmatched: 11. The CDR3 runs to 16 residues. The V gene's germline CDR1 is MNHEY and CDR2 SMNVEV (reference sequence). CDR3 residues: CASRGLGQGGNYGYTF. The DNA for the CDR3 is TGTGCCAGCAGGGGGTTAGGGCAGGGGGGTAACTATGGCTACACCTTC.

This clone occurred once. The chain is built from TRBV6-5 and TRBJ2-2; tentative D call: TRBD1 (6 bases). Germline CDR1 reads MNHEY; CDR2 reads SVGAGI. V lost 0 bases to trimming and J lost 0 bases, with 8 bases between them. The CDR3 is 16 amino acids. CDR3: CASSYSAGANTGELFF. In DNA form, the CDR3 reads TGTGCCAGCAGTTACTCGGCAGGGGCGAACACCGGGGAGCTGTTTTTT.

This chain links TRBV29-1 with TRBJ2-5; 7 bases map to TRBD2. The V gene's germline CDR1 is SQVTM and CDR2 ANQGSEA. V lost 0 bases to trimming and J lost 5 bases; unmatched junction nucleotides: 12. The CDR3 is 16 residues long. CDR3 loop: CSVEDLAGRVAETQYF. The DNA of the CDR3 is TGCAGCGTTGAAGATCTGGCAGGGAGGGTTGCGGAGACCCAGTACTTC. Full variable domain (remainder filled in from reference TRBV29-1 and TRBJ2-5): SAVISQKPSRDICQRGTSLTIQCQVDSQVTMMFWYRQQPGQSLTLIATANQGSEATYESGFVIDKFPISRPNLTFSTLTVSNMSPEDSSIYLCSVEDLAGRVAETQYFGPGTRLLVL.

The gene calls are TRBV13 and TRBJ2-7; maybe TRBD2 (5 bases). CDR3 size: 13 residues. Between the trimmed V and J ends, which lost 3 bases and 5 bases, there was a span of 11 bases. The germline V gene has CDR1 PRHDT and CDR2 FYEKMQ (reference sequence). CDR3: CASSFYGKDEQYF. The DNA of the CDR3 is TGTGCCAGCAGCTTTTACGGGAAGGACGAGCAGTACTTC.

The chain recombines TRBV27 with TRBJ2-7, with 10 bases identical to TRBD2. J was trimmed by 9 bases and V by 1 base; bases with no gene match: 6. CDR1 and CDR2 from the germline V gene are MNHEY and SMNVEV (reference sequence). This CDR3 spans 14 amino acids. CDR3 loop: CASSLLAGGRGQYF. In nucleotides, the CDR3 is TGTGCCAGCAGTTTATTAGCGGGGGGTCGGGGGCAGTACTTC.

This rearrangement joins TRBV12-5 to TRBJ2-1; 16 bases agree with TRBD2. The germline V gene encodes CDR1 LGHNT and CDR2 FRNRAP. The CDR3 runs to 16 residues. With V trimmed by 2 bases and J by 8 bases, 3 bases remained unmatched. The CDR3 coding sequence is TGTGCTAGTGGTTTGTACGGGACTAGCGGGAGGGATGAGCAGTTCTTC. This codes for CASGLYGTSGRDEQFF.